One and the same sample provided the 10 T cell receptor beta chains below, sequenced in a study of cytomegalovirus exposure and HLA in healthy donors. Produced via immunoSEQ multiplex PCR; TCRdb's table is partial and in-frame only. Among nearly 200,000 clones listed, roughly 82% were seen once. Sequencing was done on a sample of PBMCs. These receptors were taken from a woman aged 25 to 45 in good health and CMV-seropositive.

V and J are TRBV11-3 and TRBJ2-2; 9 bases agree with TRBD1. The germline CDR1 and CDR2 sequences are SGHNT and YENEEA. After removal of 6 bases from V and 4 bases from J, the junction contained 3 bases not matched to a gene. There are 14 residues in the CDR3. The CDR3 region has the DNA TGTGCCAGCAGTTGGGGACAGGGCACCGGGGAGCTGTTTTTT. It yields the protein CASSWGQGTGELFF.

The chain has TRBV18 and TRBJ1-1; the match to TRBD1 covers 7 bases. The V segment lost 3 bases and the J segment 5 bases; nucleotides outside the gene matches: 12. Germline values: CDR1 KGHSH, CDR2 LQKENI. The CDR3 spans 16 residues. DNA of the CDR3: TGTGCCAGCTCACCTGGAGGGGGCGAAGTGGGTACTGAAGCTTTCTTT. Encoded protein: CASSPGGGEVGTEAFF.

The rearrangement links TRBV28 to TRBJ2-7; 8 nucleotides match TRBD1. V dropped 7 bases and J dropped 5; count of bases not matched to a gene: 10. CDR1 is MDHEN and CDR2 is SYDVKM in the germline V gene. The CDR3 spans 14 residues. The CDR3 region has the DNA TGTGCCAGCACCCCGGACAGGGAGCTTGACGAGCAGTACTTC. This translates into CASTPDRELDEQYF.

This chain uses TRBV5-5 with TRBJ2-7, with 7 bases aligning to TRBD1. Germline trimming cut 4 bases from V and 4 bases from J; bases unmatched to any gene: 11. This CDR3 comprises 15 residues. The V gene's germline CDR1 is SGHKS and CDR2 YYEKEE (reference sequence). The CDR3 DNA sequence: TGTGCCAGCAGCCTATGGGACAGAGGATTTTACGAGCAGTACTTC. Its translation is CASSLWDRGFYEQYF.

This clone was seen a handful of times. V and J are TRBV6-5 and TRBJ2-1; TRBD2 aligns across 13 bases. CDR3 size: 14 residues. Germline assignment: CDR1 MNHEY and CDR2 SVGAGI. The ends lost 6 bases at V and 4 bases at J; junction bases unmatched: 0. In DNA form, the CDR3 reads TGTGCCAGCAGACTAGCGGGAGGGTACAATGAGCAGTTCTTC. As protein: CASRLAGGYNEQFF.

This chain links TRBV5-1 with TRBJ2-7, with unresolved D. Germline V gives CDR1 SGHRS, CDR2 YFSETQ. The CDR3 loop spans 14 amino acids. Trimming shortened V by 0 bases and J by 1 base, and 8 bases separated the two germline ends. The CDR3 coding sequence is TGCGCCAGCAGCTTGGACGTCAGATCCTACGAGCAGTACTTC. This gives the protein CASSLDVRSYEQYF. Using reference TRBV5-1 and TRBJ2-7 for the parts outside the CDR3, the full variable domain is KAGVTQTPRYLIKTRGQQVTLSCSPISGHRSVSWYQQTPGQGLQFLFEYFSETQRNKGNFPGRFSGRQFSNSRSEMNVSTLELGDSALYLCASSLDVRSYEQYFGPGTRLTVT.

The chain joins TRBV7-9 to TRBJ2-7; tentative D call: TRBD2 (6 bases). In germline, CDR1 is SEHNR, CDR2 FQNEAQ (reference sequence). The CDR3 sequence is 13 residues long. V lost 4 bases and J 5 bases, leaving 12 bases between the germline ends. CDR3 sequence reads: CASSWGDADEQYF. In DNA, the CDR3 is TGTGCCAGCAGCTGGGGGGATGCGGACGAGCAGTACTTC. The full variable domain, rest sourced from reference TRBV7-9 and TRBJ2-7, is DTGVSQNPRHKITKRGQNVTFRCDPISEHNRLYWYRQTLGQGPEFLTYFQNEAQLEKSRLLSDRFSAERPKGSFSTLEIQRTEQGDSAMYLCASSWGDADEQYFGPGTRLTVT.

This chain links TRBV5-1 with TRBJ1-2; 7 nucleotides line up with TRBD1. The CDR3 runs 14 residues. J lost 4 bases, V lost 2 bases, and 5 bases had no gene match. The germline gives CDR1 SGHRS, CDR2 YFSETQ. CDR3: CASSLEDRSYGYTF. The CDR3 DNA is TGCGCCAGCAGCTTAGAGGACAGGTCCTATGGCTACACCTTC.

This chain connects TRBV6-1 to TRBJ2-5, with 7 positions matching TRBD2. Germline trimming cut 1 base from V and 7 bases from J; bases unmatched to any gene: 6. CDR1 and CDR2 (germline): MNHNS, SASEGT. The CDR3 has 14 amino acids. The chain's CDR3 is CASSEVGPGGTQYF. The CDR3 nucleotides read TGTGCCAGCAGTGAAGTCGGGCCGGGAGGGACCCAGTACTTC.

J is TRBJ1-5 and V is TRBV4-2, with TRBD1 identical over 10 bases. The V segment lost 2 bases and the J segment 7 bases; nucleotides outside the gene matches: 5. In germline, CDR1 is LGHNA, CDR2 YNFKEQ. The CDR3 extends over 15 amino acids. The CDR3 region is CASSQRDRGQQPQHF. DNA of the CDR3: TGTGCCAGCAGCCAACGCGACAGGGGGCAACAGCCCCAGCATTTT.